This T cell receptor (beta chain) was identified in a study of blood T cell repertoires in COVID-19. Study context: Collection of acute and convalescent COVID-19 samples took place in the United States, Italy and Spain. T cells, B-cell-depleted T cells, or PBMCs provided the cDNA or gDNA that served as material.

In the authors' methods: Reference gene primers were amplified, and this amplification served to estimate nucleated cell counts. Assay: immunoSEQ multiplex PCR; the TCRdb copy retains only in-frame clones and omits some. V, J and clone size were drawn from that table, and D and trimming were deduced from the DNA. The top ten hold 6% to 8.5% of the sample, which has 300,000 to 350,000 clones, about nine tenths seen once. Seattle's enrolled individuals joined amid active infection and were then monitored longitudinally. Germline V gene data show CDR1 as SGHRS and CDR2 as YFSETQ. Unmatched junction bases numbered 3, after V lost 4 bases and J lost 0 bases. The CDR3 runs 14 residues.

The receptor's source is a woman between 65 and 79 years old with COVID-19, enrolled during active disease. Sequencing input: peripheral blood. V is TRBV5-1 and J is TRBJ1-1; TRBD1 aligns across 7 bases. CDR3 in DNA: TGCGCCAGCAGCCCTACAGGGGTGAACACTGAAGCTTTCTTT. Translated: CASSPTGVNTEAFF.